These 2 T cell receptor beta chains came from one sample sequenced in a study of T cells in localized non-small cell lung cancer. Some clones are missing from TCRdb's copy, which holds only in-frame ones; the method was immunoSEQ multiplex PCR. The sample has more than 20,000 clones; about 88% are singletons. Specimen: peripheral blood, collected before any cancer treatment. These receptors were collected from a male donor older than 55 with stage I squamous cell lung carcinoma.

The sample holds a few counts of this clone. The rearrangement links TRBV6-1 to TRBJ1-6, with D maybe TRBD1 (5 bases). This CDR3 has 15 amino acids. Trimming cost V 2 bases and J 8 bases, with 13 bases left between them. Germline assignment: CDR1 MNHNS and CDR2 SASEGT. In DNA, the CDR3 is TGTGCCAGCAGTGAAACACGGCAGGGCCATTCACCCCTCCACTTT. It codes for CASSETRQGHSPLHF.

The chain links TRBV30 to TRBJ2-5, with 7 nucleotides matching TRBD1. The CDR3 is 14 residues long. The germline CDR1 and CDR2 sequences are GTSNPN and SVGIG (reference sequence). J gave up 5 bases and V 2 bases, and 8 bases lay outside the gene matches. The CDR3, as DNA: TGTGCCTGGAGTAGAAAGGGGGCGGTGGAGACCCAGTACTTC. Protein: CAWSRKGAVETQYF.